A selection of T cell receptor beta chains follows, all from one sample in a study of radiation and T cells in renal cell carcinoma. The data were produced by immunoSEQ multiplex PCR, yet TCRdb's version contains in-frame clones alone and is incomplete. This table holds 140,000 or so clones, 65% to 90% found once. Source: blood, taken from a patient whose treatment included radiotherapy and nephrectomy. Every receptor here comes from a woman in her fifties or sixties with renal cell carcinoma. The CDR3 runs from the conserved cysteine through the conserved F or W. The D gene is left open where the match is weak. A clone size is listed for some rows: how often the clone was seen (once, few, many), or a class if it is expanded.

TRBJ1-2 | . | . | TRBV25-1 | CASSDRPGYSLLGGYTF | TGTGCCAGCAGTGATCGGCCAGGGTATTCGCTATTAGGGGGCTACACCTTC
TRBJ2-3 | TRBD1 | . | TRBV19 | CASSIVTGTGDPDTQYF | TGTGCCAGTAGTATTGTTACCGGGACAGGGGACCCAGATACGCAGTATTTT
TRBJ1-4 | . | . | TRBV7-8 | CASSLAGSNEKLFF | TGTGCCAGCAGCTTAGCTGGGTCTAATGAAAAACTGTTTTTT
TRBJ2-3 | . | . | TRBV7-2 | CASSLEYSSTDTQYF | TGTGCCAGCAGCTTGGAGTACTCTAGCACAGATACGCAGTATTTT
TRBJ1-4 | . | . | TRBV7-9 | CASTSTENEKLFF | TGTGCCAGTACCTCAACAGAGAATGAAAAACTGTTTTTT
TRBJ2-5 | . | . | TRBV19 | CASNPLRPGQIIETQYF | TGTGCCAGTAACCCCCTGAGGCCAGGGCAGATTATTGAGACCCAGTACTTC
TRBJ1-5 | TRBD1 | . | TRBV6-1 | CASRDRGGQPQHF | TGTGCCAGCAGGGACAGGGGAGGTCAGCCCCAGCATTTT
TRBJ2-7 | . | . | TRBV7-2 | CASTQGRQPGEQYF | TGTGCCAGCACCCAGGGACGACAGCCGGGTGAGCAGTACTTC
TRBJ1-1 | . | . | TRBV10-3 | CAISESYRDTEAFF | TGTGCCATCAGTGAGTCCTATAGGGACACTGAAGCTTTCTTT
TRBJ2-7 | TRBD2 | . | TRBV6-5 | CASRTSGPFSYEQYF | TGTGCCAGCAGGACTAGCGGGCCGTTCTCCTACGAGCAGTACTTC
TRBJ1-2 | . | . | TRBV19 | CASSPQGDYGYTF | TGTGCCAGTAGCCCCCAGGGTGACTATGGCTACACCTTC
TRBJ1-1 | . | few | TRBV21-1 | CASSKNCGDHTEAFF | TGTGCCAGCAGCAAGAACTGCGGAGATCACACTGAAGCTTTCTTT
TRBJ1-2 | . | . | TRBV7-2 | CASSLARGASYGYTF | TGTGCCAGCAGCTTAGCACGGGGTGCTAGCTATGGCTACACCTTC
TRBJ1-5 | . | once | TRBV19 | CASSETSNQPQHF | TGTGCCAGTAGCGAAACTAGCAATCAGCCCCAGCATTTT
TRBJ2-5 | TRBD2 | . | TRBV9 | CASSVGTSGGQETQYF | TGTGCCAGCAGCGTAGGAACTAGCGGGGGACAAGAGACCCAGTACTTC
TRBJ2-7 | . | . | TRBV4-1 | CASSPMDGSGEQYF | TGCGCCAGCAGCCCGATGGACGGCTCGGGGGAGCAGTACTTC
TRBJ2-1 | TRBD2 | . | TRBV18 | CASSPPSGVSYNEQFF | TGTGCCAGCTCACCTCCTAGCGGGGTATCCTACAATGAGCAGTTCTTC
TRBJ1-2 | TRBD1 | . | TRBV9 | CASSVGTGTSNYGYTF | TGTGCCAGCAGCGTTGGGACAGGGACCTCTAACTATGGCTACACCTTC
TRBJ2-2 | TRBD2 | . | TRBV9 | CASSVKPSGTGELFF | TGTGCCAGCAGCGTGAAGCCTAGCGGGACCGGGGAGCTGTTTTTT
TRBJ2-3 | TRBD2 | . | TRBV4-3 | CASSQGTSGRPPDTQYF | TGCGCCAGCAGCCAGGGGACTAGCGGGAGGCCCCCAGATACGCAGTATTTT
TRBJ2-7 | TRBD1 | . | TRBV10-1 | CASSDLVRTGPKAYEQYF | TGCGCCAGCAGTGATTTGGTAAGGACAGGCCCGAAAGCCTACGAGCAGTACTTC
TRBJ2-7 | . | . | TRBV7-2 | CASSLVLGYEQYF | TGTGCCAGCAGCTTAGTTCTGGGTTACGAGCAGTACTTC
TRBJ2-1 | TRBD2 | . | TRBV6-1 | CAYTPGAGGQAEQFF | TGTGCCTATACCCCAGGGGCGGGGGGGCAGGCTGAGCAGTTCTTC
TRBJ1-2 | . | . | TRBV27 | CASSLRGADGYTF | TGTGCCAGCAGTTTAAGGGGGGCCGATGGCTACACCTTC
TRBJ2-6 | . | . | TRBV6-1 | CASKRGDSGANVLTF | TGTGCCAGCAAAAGGGGTGACTCTGGGGCCAACGTCCTGACTTTC
TRBJ1-6 | . | . | TRBV25-1 | CASTKGGNSPLHF | TGTGCCAGCACAAAAGGGGGGAATTCACCCCTCCACTTT
TRBJ2-6 | TRBD2 | . | TRBV5-4 | CASSSGGDRSGANVLTF | TGTGCCAGCAGCTCCGGGGGGGACCGCTCTGGGGCCAACGTCCTGACTTTC
TRBJ2-5 | . | . | TRBV4-1 | CASSAVQETQYF | TGCGCCAGCAGCGCAGTTCAAGAGACCCAGTACTTC
TRBJ2-7 | TRBD1 | once | TRBV5-1 | CASRPGQVDSEQYF | TGCGCCAGCCGCCCGGGACAGGTGGATAGCGAGCAGTACTTC
TRBJ2-1 | . | once | TRBV15 | CATSMSGRNEQFF | TGTGCCACCAGCATGTCGGGACGGAATGAGCAGTTCTTC
TRBJ2-7 | TRBD1 | . | TRBV9 | CASSPGQGFYEQYF | TGTGCCAGCAGCCCGGGACAGGGGTTCTACGAGCAGTACTTC
TRBJ2-3 | TRBD2 | . | TRBV4-3 | CASSQEPRRGSTDTQYF | TGCGCCAGCAGCCAAGAGCCTCGGCGGGGGAGCACAGATACGCAGTATTTT
TRBJ2-1 | . | . | TRBV7-9 | CASTMGAASSYNEQFF | TGTGCCAGCACCATGGGAGCGGCGTCCTCCTACAATGAGCAGTTCTTC
TRBJ1-6 | . | . | TRBV6-1 | CASSIAGGSPLHF | TGTGCCAGCAGCATAGCCGGGGGTTCACCCCTCCACTTT
TRBJ1-2 | . | . | TRBV6-5 | CASSYFGRGSYGYTF | TGTGCCAGCAGTTACTTTGGCAGGGGCAGCTATGGCTACACCTTC
TRBJ2-1 | . | few | TRBV11-3 | CASSFDSFEQFF | TGTGCCAGCAGCTTTGACTCATTCGAGCAGTTCTTC
TRBJ2-5 | TRBD2 | . | TRBV28 | CASETSGGAGETQYF | TGTGCCAGCGAGACTAGCGGGGGGGCGGGAGAGACCCAGTACTTC